Sequencing of this T cell receptor beta chain was carried out in a study of T cells in Graves' hyperthyroidism and ophthalmopathy. At the level of the study: Peripheral blood was taken when the disease was first diagnosed, before any treatment began.

Regions amplified from RNA transcripts were the TCR beta CDR3 regions. With the HTBI primer set, the TCR CDR3 went through a first round of RT-PCR. TCRdb reprocessed the multiplex PCR reads with MiXCR, giving one entry per CDR3 protein. This table has approximately 430,000 distinct CDR3 sequences, 15% to 18% appearing once. Broader study findings: Median prediction lead before ophthalmopathy onset was 6.5 months with the model.

This clonotype appeared a few times. As yet, its antigen is unknown. This CDR3 is 17 amino acids long. With 5 bases clipped from V and 7 bases from J, the junction kept 15 bases outside the gene matches. The sample comprised blood. This chain connects TRBV12-3 or TRBV12-4 to TRBJ2-2, with TRBD2 identical over 8 bases. The source of this sequence is a woman aged 18-29 years with Graves' hyperthyroidism. The DNA of the CDR3 is TGTGCCAGCAGTCCCCACTTTAGCGGGGTACCCGGCGGGGAGCTGTTTTTT. This sequence encodes CASSPHFSGVPGGELFF.